This T cell receptor beta chain was recovered during a study of cytomegalovirus exposure and HLA in healthy donors. Notes on this clone: This CDR3 is also generated by other DNA sequences in the sample.

The PCR contained 60 Vbeta and 13 Jbeta primers. Sequenced by immunoSEQ multiplex PCR; TCRdb stores in-frame clones only, minus some. The data hold around 89,000 clones, with 76% observed a single time. Trimming left V 0 bases short and J 3 bases short, with 5 bases between. The germline V gene encodes CDR1 SGHDT and CDR2 YYEEEE. This CDR3 is 13 amino acids long. Sequencing input: PBMCs. This receptor was identified in a man aged 40-50 years in good health and CMV-seronegative. V gene TRBV5-6 combines with J gene TRBJ2-3; D may be TRBD2 (5 bases). This chain's CDR3 is CASSLAGTDTQYF. CDR3 in DNA: TGTGCCAGCAGCTTGGCGGGAACAGATACGCAGTATTTT.